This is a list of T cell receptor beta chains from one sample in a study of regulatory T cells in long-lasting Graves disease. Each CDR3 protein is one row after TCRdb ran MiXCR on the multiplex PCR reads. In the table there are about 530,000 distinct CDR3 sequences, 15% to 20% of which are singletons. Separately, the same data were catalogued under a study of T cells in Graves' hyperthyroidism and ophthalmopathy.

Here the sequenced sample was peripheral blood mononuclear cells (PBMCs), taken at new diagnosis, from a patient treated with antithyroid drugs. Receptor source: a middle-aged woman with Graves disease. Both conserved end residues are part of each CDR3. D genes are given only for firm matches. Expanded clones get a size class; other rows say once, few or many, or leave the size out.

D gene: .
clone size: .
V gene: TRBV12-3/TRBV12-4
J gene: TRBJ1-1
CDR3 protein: CASSPVRAGAFF
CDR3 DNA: TGTGCCAGCAGCCCCGTGCGCGCCGGAGCTTTCTTT

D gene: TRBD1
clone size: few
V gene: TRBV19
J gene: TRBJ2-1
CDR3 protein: CASSIDGTDSSYNEQFF
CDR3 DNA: TGTGCCAGTAGTATAGATGGGACAGATAGCTCCTACAATGAGCAGTTCTTC

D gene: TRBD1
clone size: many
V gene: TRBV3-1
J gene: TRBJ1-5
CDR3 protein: CASSQGIQGPPGKPQHF
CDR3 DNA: TGTGCCAGCAGCCAAGGTATACAGGGGCCCCCCGGGAAGCCCCAGCATTTT

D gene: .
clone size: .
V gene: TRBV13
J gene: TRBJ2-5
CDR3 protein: CASSLGLLETQYF
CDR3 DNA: TGTGCCAGCAGCCTTGGACTGCTGGAGACCCAGTACTTC

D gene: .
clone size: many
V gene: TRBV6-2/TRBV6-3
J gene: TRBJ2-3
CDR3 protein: CASAWGAGSTDTQYF
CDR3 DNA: TGTGCCAGCGCATGGGGTGCGGGGTCCACAGATACGCAGTATTTT

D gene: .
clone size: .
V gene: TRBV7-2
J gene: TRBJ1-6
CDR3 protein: CASSDPGGVPYNSPLHF
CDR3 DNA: TGTGCCAGCAGCGATCCCGGTGGCGTTCCATATAATTCACCCCTCCACTTT

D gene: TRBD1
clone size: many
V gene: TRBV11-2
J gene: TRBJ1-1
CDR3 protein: CASSPRGTVNTEAFF
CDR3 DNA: TGTGCCAGCAGCCCCCGAGGGACAGTCAACACTGAAGCTTTCTTT

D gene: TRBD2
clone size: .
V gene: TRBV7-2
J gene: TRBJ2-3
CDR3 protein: CASSLGGGGALDTQYF
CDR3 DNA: TGTGCCAGCAGCTTAGGGGGCGGGGGGGCGTTAGATACGCAGTATTTT

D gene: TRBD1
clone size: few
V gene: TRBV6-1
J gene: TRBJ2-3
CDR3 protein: CASSRGLYTDTQYF
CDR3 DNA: TGTGCCAGCAGCAGGGGGCTTTACACAGATACGCAGTATTTT

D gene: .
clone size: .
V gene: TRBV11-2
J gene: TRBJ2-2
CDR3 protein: CASDSNTGELFF
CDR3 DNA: TGTGCCAGCGACTCGAACACCGGGGAGCTGTTTTTT

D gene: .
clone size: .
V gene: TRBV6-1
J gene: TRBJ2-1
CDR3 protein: CASSQAQGFPVNEQFF
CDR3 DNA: TGTGCCAGCAGTCAGGCCCAGGGATTCCCTGTGAATGAGCAGTTCTTC

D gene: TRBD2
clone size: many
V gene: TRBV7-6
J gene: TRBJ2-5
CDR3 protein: CASSLAGGNTKETQYF
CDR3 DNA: TGTGCCAGCAGCTTGGCGGGGGGCAATACAAAAGAGACCCAGTACTTC

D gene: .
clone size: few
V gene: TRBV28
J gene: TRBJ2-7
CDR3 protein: CASSQAGDNGRDEQYF
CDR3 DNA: TGTGCCAGCAGCCAAGCCGGGGACAACGGTAGGGACGAGCAGTACTTC

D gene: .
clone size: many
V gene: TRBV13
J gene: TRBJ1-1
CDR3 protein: CASSFYRETEAFF
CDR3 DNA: TGTGCCAGCAGCTTCTATAGGGAGACTGAAGCTTTCTTT

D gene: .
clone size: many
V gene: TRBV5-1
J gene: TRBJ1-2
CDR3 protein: CASRLEQGIYGYTF
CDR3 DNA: TGCGCCAGCAGATTGGAACAGGGAATCTATGGCTACACCTTC

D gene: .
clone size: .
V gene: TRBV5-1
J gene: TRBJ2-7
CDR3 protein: CASSPQGWTYEQYF
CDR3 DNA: TGCGCCAGCAGCCCACAGGGATGGACCTACGAGCAGTACTTC